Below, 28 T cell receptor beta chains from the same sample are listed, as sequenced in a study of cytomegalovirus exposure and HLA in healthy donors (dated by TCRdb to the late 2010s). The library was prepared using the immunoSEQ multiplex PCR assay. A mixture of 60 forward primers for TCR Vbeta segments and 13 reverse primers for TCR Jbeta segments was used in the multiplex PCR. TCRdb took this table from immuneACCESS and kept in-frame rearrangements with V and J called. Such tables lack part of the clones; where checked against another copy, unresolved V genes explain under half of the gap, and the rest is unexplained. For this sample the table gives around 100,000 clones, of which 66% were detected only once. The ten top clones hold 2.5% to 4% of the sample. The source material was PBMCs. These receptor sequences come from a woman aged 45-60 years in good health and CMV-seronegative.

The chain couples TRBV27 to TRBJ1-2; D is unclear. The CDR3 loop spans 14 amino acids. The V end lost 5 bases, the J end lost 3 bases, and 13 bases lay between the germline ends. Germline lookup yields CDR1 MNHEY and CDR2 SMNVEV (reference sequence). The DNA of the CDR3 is TGTGCCAGCAGTCGCACCCCCTACTACTATGGCTACACCTTC. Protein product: CASSRTPYYYGYTF.

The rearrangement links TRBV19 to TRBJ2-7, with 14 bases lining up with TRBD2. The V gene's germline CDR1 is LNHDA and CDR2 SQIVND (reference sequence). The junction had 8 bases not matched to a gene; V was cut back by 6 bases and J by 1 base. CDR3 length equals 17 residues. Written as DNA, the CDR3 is TGTGCCAGTAGCAGGGGACTAGCGGGAGTTGGGTCCTACGAGCAGTACTTC. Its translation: CASSRGLAGVGSYEQYF.

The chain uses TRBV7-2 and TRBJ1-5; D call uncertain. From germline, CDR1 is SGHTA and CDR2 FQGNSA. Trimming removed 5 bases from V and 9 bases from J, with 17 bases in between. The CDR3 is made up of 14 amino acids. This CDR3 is CASSAKDSLWPQHF. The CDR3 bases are TGTGCCAGCAGCGCTAAGGACTCCCTGTGGCCCCAGCATTTT.

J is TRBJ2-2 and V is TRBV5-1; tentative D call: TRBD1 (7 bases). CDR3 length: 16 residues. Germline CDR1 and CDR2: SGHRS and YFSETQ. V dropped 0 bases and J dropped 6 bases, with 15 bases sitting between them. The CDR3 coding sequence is TGCGCCAGCAGCTTGGATTATCAGGGGGGTTCCGGGGAGCTGTTTTTT. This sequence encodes CASSLDYQGGSGELFF.

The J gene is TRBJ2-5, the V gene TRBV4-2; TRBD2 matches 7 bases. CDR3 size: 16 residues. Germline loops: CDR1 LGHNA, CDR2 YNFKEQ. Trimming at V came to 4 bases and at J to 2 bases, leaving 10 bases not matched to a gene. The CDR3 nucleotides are TGTGCCAGCAGCCCCACCGTGGCTAGCGGACAAGAGACCCAGTACTTC. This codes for CASSPTVASGQETQYF.

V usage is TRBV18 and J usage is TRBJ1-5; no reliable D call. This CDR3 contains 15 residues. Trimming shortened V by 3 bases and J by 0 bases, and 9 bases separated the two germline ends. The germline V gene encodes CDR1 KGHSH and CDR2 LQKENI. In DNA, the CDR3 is TGTGCCAGCTCACCCTCGGTCCATAGCAATCAGCCCCAGCATTTT. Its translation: CASSPSVHSNQPQHF.

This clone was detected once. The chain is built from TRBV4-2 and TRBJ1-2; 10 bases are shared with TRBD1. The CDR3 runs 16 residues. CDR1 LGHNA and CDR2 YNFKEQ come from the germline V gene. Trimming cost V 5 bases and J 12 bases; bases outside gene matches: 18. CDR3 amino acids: CASSSEGTGVGGADTF. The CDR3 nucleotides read TGTGCCAGCAGCTCAGAAGGGACAGGGGTAGGAGGGGCGGACACCTTC.

The CDR3 sequence: CASSQDGGVLAGGGNEQFF. In nucleotides, the CDR3 is TGTGCCAGCAGCCAAGATGGCGGGGTACTAGCGGGAGGGGGCAATGAGCAGTTCTTC. The rearrangement uses TRBV4-2 and TRBJ2-1; TRBD2 agrees at 13 bases. From germline, CDR1 is LGHNA and CDR2 YNFKEQ. The J segment lost 6 bases and the V segment lost 0 bases, leaving 11 bases of the junction unmatched. The CDR3 sequence is 19 residues long.

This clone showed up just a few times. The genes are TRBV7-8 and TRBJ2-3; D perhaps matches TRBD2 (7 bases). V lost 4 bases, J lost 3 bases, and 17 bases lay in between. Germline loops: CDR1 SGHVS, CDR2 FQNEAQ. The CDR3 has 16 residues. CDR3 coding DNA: TGTGCCAGCAGCTCCCGAGGGGGGGCGCGTACAGATACGCAGTATTTT. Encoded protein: CASSSRGGARTDTQYF.

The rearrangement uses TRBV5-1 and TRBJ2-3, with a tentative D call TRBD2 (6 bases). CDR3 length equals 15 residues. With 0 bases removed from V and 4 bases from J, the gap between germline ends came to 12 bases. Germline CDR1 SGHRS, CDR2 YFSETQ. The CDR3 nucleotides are TGCGCCAGCAGCTTGGCCGGAGGGAGCTCAGATACGCAGTATTTT. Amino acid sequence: CASSLAGGSSDTQYF.

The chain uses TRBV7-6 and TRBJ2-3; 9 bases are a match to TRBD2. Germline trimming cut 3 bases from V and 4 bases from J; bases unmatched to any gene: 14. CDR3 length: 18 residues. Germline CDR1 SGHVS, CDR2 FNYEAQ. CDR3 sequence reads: CASSFSPPGLAIPDTQYF. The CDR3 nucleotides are TGTGCCAGCAGCTTTTCCCCACCGGGACTAGCTATCCCAGATACGCAGTATTTT.

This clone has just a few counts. CDR3 in DNA: TGTGCCAGCAGCTTAGGGGACTACCAAACGCGCGAGCAGTACTTC. It encodes CASSLGDYQTREQYF. The chain uses TRBV11-2 and TRBJ2-7, with 7 bases lining up with TRBD2. V dropped 1 base and J dropped 6; count of bases not matched to a gene: 9. The germline CDR1 and CDR2 sequences are SGHAT and FQNNGV. This CDR3 is 15 amino acids long. Variable domain in full (rest from reference TRBV11-2 and TRBJ2-7): EAGVAQSPRYKIIEKRQSVAFWCNPISGHATLYWYQQILGQGPKLLIQFQNNGVVDDSQLPKDRFSAERLKGVDSTLKIQPAKLEDSAVYLCASSLGDYQTREQYFGPGTRLTVT.

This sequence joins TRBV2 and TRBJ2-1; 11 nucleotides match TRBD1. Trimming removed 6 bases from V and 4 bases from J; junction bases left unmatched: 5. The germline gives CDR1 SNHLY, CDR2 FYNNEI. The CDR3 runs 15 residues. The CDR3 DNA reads TGTGCCAGCAGAAGGGACAGGGGGGAATACAATGAGCAGTTCTTC. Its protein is CASRRDRGEYNEQFF.

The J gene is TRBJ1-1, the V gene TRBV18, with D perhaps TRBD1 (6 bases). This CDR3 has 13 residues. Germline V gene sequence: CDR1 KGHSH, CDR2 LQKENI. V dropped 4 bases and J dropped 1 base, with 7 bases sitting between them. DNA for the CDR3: TGTGCCAGCTCACGGGACAAGAACACTGAAGCTTTCTTT. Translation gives CASSRDKNTEAFF.

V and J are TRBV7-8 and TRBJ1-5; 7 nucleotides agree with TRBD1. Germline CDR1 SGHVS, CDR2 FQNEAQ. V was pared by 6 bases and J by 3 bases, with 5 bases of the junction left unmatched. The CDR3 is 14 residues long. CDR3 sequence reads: CASRRDSLNQPQHF. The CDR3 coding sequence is TGTGCCAGCAGACGGGACAGCCTCAATCAGCCCCAGCATTTT.

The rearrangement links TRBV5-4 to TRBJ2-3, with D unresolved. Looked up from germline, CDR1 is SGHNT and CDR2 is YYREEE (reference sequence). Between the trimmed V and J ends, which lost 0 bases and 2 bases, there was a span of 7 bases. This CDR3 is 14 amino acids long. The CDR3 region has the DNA TGTGCCAGCAGCTTGGGACTGAACACAGATACGCAGTATTTT. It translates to CASSLGLNTDTQYF.

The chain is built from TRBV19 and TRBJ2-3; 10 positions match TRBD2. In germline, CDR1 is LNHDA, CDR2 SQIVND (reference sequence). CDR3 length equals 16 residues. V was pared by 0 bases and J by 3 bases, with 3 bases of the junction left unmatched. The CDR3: CASSIDVSGRTDTQYF. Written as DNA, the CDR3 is TGTGCCAGTAGTATAGACGTTAGCGGGAGGACAGATACGCAGTATTTT. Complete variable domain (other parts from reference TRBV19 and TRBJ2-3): DGGITQSPKYLFRKEGQNVTLSCEQNLNHDAMYWYRQDPGQGLRLIYYSQIVNDFQKGDIAEGYSVSREKKESFPLTVTSAQKNPTAFYLCASSIDVSGRTDTQYFGPGTRLTVL.

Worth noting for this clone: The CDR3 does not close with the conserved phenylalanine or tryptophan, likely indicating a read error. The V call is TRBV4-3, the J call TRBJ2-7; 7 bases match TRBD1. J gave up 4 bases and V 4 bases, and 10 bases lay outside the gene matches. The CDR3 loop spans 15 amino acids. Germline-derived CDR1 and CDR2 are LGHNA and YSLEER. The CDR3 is CASSPYGDSTYEQYS. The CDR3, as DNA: TGCGCCAGCAGCCCGTACGGGGACAGCACATACGAGCAGTACTCC.

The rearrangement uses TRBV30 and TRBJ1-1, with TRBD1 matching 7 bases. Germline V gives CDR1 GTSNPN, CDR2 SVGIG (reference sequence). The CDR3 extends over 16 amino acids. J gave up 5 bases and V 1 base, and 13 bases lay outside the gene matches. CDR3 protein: CAWSGTGLRTRTEAFF. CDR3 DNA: TGTGCCTGGAGTGGGACAGGACTCCGAACGAGGACTGAAGCTTTCTTT.

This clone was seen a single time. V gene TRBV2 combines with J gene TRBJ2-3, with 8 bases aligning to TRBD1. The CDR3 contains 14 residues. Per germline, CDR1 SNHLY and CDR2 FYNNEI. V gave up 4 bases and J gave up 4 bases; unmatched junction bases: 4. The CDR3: CASSVGQGADTQYF. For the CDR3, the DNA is TGTGCCAGCAGTGTCGGACAGGGCGCAGATACGCAGTATTTT.

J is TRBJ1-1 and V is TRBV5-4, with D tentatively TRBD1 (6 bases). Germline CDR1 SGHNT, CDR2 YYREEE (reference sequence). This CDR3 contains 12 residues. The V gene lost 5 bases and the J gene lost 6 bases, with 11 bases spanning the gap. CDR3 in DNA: TGTGCCAGCAGTCGACAGGTGTCTGAAGCTTTCTTT. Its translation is CASSRQVSEAFF.

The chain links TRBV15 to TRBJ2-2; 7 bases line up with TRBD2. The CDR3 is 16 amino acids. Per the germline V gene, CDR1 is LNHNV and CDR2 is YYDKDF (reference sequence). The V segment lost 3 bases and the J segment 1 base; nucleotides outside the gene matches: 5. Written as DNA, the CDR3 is TGTGCCACCAGCAGGGGAGGGAGTAGGAACACCGGGGAGCTGTTTTTT. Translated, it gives CATSRGGSRNTGELFF. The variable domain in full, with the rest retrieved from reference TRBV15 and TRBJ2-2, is DAMVIQNPRYQVTQFGKPVTLSCSQTLNHNVMYWYQQKSSQAPKLLFHYYDKDFNNEADTPDNFQSRRPNTSFCFLDIRSPGLGDTAMYLCATSRGGSRNTGELFFGEGSRLTVL.

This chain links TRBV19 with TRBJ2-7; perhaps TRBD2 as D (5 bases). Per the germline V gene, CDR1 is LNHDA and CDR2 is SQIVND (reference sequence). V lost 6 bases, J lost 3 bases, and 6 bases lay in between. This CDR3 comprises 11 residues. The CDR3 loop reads CASRRGYEQYF. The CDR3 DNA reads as TGTGCCAGTAGACGGGGCTACGAGCAGTACTTC.

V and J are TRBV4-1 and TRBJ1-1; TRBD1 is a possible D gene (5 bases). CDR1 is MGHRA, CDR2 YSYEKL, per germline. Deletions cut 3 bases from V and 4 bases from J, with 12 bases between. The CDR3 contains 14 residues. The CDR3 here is CASSQWGVGTEAFF. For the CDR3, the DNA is TGCGCCAGCAGCCAGTGGGGGGTGGGCACTGAAGCTTTCTTT.

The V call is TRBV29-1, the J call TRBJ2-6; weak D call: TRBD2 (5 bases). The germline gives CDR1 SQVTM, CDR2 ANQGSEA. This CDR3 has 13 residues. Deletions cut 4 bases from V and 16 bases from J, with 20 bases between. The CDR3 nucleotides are TGCAGCGTTGTTACCGCACTACTAGGGCCTCTGACTTTC. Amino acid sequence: CSVVTALLGPLTF.

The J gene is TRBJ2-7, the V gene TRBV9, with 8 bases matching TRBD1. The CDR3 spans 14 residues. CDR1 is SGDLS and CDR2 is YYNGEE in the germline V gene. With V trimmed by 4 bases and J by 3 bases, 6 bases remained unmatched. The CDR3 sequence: CASSRTGGIYEQYF. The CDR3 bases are TGTGCCAGCAGCCGAACAGGGGGGATCTACGAGCAGTACTTC.

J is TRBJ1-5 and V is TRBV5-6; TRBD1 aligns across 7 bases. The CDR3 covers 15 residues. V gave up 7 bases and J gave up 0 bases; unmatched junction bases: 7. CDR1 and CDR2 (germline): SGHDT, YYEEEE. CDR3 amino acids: CASAFQGGSNQPQHF. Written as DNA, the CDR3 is TGTGCCAGCGCCTTCCAGGGGGGTAGCAATCAGCCCCAGCATTTT.

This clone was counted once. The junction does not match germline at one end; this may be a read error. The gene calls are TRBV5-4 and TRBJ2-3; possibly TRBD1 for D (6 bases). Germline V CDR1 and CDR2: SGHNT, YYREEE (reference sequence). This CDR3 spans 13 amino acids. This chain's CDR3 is CASSFTGSDTQYF. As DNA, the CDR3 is TGTGCCAGCAGCTTCACAGGGTCAGACACGCAGTATTTT.